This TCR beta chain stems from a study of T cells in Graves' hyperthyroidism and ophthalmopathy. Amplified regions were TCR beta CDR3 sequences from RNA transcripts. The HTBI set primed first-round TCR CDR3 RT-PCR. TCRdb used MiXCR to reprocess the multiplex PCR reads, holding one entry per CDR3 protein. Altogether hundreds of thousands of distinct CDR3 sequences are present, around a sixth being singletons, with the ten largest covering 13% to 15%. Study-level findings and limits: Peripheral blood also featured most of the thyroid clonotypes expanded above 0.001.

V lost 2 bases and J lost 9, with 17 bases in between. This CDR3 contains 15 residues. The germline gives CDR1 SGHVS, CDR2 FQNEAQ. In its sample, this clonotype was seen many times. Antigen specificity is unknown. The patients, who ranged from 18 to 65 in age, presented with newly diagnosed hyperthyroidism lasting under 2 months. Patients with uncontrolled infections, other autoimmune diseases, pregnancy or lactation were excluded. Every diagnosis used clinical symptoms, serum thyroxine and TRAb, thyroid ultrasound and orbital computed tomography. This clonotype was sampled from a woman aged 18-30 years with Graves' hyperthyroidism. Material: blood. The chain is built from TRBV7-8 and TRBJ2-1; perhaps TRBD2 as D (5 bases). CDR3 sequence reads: CASSLRLSEDGEQFF. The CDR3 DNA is TGTGCCAGCAGCTTACGGCTTAGCGAGGACGGTGAGCAGTTCTTC.